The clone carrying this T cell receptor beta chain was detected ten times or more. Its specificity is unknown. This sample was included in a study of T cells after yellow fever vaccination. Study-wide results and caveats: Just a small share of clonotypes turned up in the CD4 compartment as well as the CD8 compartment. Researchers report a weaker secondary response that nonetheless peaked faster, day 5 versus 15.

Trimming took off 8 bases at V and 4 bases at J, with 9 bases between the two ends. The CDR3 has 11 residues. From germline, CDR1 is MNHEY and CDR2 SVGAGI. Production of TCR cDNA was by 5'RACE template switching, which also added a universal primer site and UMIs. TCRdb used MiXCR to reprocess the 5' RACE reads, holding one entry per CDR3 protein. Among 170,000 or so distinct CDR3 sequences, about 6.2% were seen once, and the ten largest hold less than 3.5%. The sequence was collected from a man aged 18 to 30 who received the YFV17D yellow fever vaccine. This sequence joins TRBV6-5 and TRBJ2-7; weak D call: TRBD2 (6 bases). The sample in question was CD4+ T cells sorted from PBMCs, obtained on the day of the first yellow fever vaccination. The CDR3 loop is CASGGTYEQYV. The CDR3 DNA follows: TGTGCCAGCGGGGGGACTTACGAGCAGTACGTC.